This T cell receptor beta chain was captured in a study of CD8 T cells in ankylosing spondylitis. Findings and limits, study-wide: Past studies reported some motif variants in reactive arthritis synovial fluid and blood.

With molecular barcodes, quantitative 5'-RACE was used to make the TCR beta libraries. TCRdb analysed the 5' RACE reads with MiXCR anew, one entry per CDR3 protein. The profile shows about 250,000 distinct CDR3 sequences, about 18% of them singletons. In this sample, this clonotype turned up a few times. Antigen unknown. This CDR3 is built from 14 residues. Germline-derived CDR1 and CDR2 are SQVTM and ANQGSEA. With 4 bases removed from V and 2 bases from J, the gap between germline ends came to 11 bases. The gene calls are TRBV29-1 and TRBJ2-2, with D possibly matching TRBD1 (6 bases). The origin of this receptor is a male donor with ankylosing spondylitis or in good health (not recorded which). Sequenced material: blood, either unsorted or a sorted T cell fraction (not recorded which). The CDR3 DNA follows: TGCAGCGTTGTGGGGGACACCAACACCGGGGAGCTGTTTTTT. As protein: CSVVGDTNTGELFF.